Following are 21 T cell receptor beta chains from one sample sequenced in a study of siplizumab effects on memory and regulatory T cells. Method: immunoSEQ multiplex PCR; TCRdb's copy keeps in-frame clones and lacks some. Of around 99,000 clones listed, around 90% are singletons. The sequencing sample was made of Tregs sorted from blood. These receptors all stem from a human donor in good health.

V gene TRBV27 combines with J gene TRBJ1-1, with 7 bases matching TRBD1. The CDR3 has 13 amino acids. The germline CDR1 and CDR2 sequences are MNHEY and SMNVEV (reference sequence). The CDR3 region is CPIPGGVGTEAFF. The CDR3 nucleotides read TGTCCTATACCAGGGGGTGTCGGGACTGAAGCTTTCTTT.

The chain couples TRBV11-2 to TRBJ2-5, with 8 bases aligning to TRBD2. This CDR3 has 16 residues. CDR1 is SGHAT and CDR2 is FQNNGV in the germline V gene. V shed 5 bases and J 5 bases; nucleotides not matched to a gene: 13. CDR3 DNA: TGTGCCAGCAGCCAGATGGCCCGGGGGGGCCGGGAGACCCAGTACTTC. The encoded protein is CASSQMARGGRETQYF.

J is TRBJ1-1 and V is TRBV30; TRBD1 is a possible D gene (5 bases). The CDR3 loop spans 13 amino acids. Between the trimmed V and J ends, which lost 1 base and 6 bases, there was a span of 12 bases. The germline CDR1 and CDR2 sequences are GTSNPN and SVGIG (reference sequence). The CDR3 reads CAWSATGLSEAFF. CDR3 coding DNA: TGTGCCTGGAGTGCAACAGGATTGTCTGAAGCTTTCTTT.

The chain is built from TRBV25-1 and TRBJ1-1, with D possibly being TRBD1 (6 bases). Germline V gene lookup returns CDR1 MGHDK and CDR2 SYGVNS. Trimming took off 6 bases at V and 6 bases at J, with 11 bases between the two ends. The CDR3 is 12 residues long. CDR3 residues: CASRGGAPEAFF. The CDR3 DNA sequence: TGTGCCAGCAGAGGGGGGGCACCTGAAGCTTTCTTT.

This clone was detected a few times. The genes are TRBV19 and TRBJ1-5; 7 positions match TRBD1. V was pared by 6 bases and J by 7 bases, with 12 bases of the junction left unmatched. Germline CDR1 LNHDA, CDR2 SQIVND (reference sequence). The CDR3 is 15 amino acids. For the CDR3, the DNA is TGTGCCAGTAGCGAGGCGGCAGGGGGAAGACAGCCCCAGCATTTT. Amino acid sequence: CASSEAAGGRQPQHF.

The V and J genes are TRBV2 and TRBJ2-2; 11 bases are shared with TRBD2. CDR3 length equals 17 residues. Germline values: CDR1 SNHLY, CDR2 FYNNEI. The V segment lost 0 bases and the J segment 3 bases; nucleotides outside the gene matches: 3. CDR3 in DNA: TGTGCCAGCAGTGAAGCCGGGACTAGCGGATACACCGGGGAGCTGTTTTTT. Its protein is CASSEAGTSGYTGELFF.

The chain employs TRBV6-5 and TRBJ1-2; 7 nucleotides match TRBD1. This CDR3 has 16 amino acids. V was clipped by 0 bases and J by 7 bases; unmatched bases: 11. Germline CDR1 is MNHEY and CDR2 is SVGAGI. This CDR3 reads CASSYSNRGLAGGYTF. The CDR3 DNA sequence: TGTGCCAGCAGTTACTCGAACAGGGGACTTGCGGGTGGCTACACCTTC.

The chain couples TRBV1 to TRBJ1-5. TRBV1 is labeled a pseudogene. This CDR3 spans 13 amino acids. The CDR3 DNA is TGCACCAGCAGCCTTGGCCTCTGGGAGCCCCAGCATTTT. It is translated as CTSSLGLWEPQHF.

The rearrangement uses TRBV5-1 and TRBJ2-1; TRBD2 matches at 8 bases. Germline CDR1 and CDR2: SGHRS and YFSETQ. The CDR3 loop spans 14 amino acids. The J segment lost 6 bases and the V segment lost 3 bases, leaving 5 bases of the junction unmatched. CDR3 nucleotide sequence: TGCGCCAGCAGCTCCAGCGGGAGTGGCAATGAGCAGTTCTTC. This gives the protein CASSSSGSGNEQFF.

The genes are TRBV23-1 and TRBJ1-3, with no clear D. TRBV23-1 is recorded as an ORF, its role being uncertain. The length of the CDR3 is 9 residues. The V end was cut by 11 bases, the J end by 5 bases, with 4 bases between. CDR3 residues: CACRNTIYF. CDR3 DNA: TGCGCCTGCCGAAACACCATATATTTT.

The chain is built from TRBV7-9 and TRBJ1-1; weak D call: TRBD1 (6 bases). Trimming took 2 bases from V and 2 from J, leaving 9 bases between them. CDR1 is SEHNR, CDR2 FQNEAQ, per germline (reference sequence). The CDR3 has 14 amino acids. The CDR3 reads CASSLPGANTEAFF. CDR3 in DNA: TGTGCCAGCAGCTTACCAGGGGCTAACACTGAAGCTTTCTTT.

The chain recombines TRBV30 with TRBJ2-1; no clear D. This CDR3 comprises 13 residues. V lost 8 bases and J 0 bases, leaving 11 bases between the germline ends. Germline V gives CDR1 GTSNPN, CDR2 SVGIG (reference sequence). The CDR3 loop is CAARSDSYNEQFF. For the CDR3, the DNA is TGTGCCGCCCGCAGCGACTCCTACAATGAGCAGTTCTTC.

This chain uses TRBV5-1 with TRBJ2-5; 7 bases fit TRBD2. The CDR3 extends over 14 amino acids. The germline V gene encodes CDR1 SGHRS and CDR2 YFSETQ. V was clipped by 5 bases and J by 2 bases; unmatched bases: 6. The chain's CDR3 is CASSIGRGQETQYF. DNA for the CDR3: TGCGCCAGCAGTATCGGGCGGGGGCAAGAGACCCAGTACTTC.

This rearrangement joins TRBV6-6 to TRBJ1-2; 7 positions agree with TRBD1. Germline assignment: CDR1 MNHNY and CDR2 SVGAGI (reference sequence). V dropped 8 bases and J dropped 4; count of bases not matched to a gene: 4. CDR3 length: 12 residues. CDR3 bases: TGTGCCAGCGGGGGACAGTCCTATGGCTACACCTTC. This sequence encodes CASGGQSYGYTF.

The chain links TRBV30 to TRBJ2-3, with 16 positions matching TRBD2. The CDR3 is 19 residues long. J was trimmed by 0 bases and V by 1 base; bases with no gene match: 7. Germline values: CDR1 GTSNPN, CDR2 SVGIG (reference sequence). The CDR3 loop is CAWSAGLAGGPGSTDTQYF. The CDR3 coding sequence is TGTGCCTGGAGTGCGGGACTAGCGGGAGGGCCGGGGAGCACAGATACGCAGTATTTT.

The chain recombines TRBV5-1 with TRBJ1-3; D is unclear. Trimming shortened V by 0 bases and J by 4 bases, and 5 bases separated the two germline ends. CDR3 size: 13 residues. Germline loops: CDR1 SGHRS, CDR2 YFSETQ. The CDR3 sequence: CASSLGAGNTIYF. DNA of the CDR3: TGCGCCAGCAGCTTGGGGGCGGGAAACACCATATATTTT.

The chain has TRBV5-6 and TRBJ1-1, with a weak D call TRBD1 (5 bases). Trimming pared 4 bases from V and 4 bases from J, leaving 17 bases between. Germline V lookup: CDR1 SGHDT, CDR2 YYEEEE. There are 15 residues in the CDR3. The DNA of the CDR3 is TGTGCCAGCAGCCACGCAGGGCCCGGAGGCACTGAAGCTTTCTTT. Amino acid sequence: CASSHAGPGGTEAFF. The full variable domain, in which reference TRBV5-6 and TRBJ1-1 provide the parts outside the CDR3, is DAGVTQSPTHLIKTRGQQVTLRCSPKSGHDTVSWYQQALGQGPQFIFQYYEEEERQRGNFPDRFSGHQFPNYSSELNVNALLLGDSALYLCASSHAGPGGTEAFFGQGTRLTVV.

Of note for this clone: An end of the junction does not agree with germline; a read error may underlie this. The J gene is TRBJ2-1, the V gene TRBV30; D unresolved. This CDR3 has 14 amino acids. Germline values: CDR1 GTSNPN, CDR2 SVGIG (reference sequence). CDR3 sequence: CAWSVPPSHNEQFF. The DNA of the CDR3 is TGTGCCTGGAGTGTACCCCCCTCCCACAATGAGCAGTTCTTC.

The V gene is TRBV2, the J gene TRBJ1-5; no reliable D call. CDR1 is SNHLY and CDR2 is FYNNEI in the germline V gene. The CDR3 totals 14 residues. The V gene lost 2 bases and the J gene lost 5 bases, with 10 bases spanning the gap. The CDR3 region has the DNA TGTGCCAGCAGTGAAACGGGGTTGTATCAGCCCCAGCATTTT. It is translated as CASSETGLYQPQHF. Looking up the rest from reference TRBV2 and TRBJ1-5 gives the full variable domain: EPEVTQTPSHQVTQMGQEVILRCVPISNHLYFYWYRQILGQKVEFLVSFYNNEISEKSEIFDDQFSVERPDGSNFTLKIRSTKLEDSAMYFCASSETGLYQPQHFGDGTRLSIL.

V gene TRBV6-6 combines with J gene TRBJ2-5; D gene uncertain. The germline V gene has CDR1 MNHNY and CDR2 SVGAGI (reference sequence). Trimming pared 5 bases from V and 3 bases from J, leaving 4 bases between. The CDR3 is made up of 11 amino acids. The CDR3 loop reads CASSREETQYF. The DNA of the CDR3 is TGTGCCAGCAGTAGGGAAGAGACCCAGTACTTC.

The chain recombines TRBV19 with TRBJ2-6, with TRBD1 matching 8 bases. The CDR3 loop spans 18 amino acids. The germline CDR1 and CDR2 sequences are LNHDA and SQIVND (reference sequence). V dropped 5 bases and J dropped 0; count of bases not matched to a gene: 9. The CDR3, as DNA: TGTGCCAGTAGTCTCCGACAGGGGACACGCTCTGGGGCCAACGTCCTGACTTTC. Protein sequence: CASSLRQGTRSGANVLTF.